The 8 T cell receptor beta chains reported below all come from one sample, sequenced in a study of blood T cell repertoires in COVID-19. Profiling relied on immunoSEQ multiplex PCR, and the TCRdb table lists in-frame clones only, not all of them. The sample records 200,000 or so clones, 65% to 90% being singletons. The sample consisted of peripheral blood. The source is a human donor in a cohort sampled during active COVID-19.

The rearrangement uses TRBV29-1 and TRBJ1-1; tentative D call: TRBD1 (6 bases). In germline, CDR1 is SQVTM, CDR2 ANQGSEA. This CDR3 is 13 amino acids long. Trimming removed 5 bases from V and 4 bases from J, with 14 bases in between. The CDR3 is CSVLGHRVTEAFF. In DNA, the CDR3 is TGCAGCGTTCTGGGACATAGGGTCACTGAAGCTTTCTTT.

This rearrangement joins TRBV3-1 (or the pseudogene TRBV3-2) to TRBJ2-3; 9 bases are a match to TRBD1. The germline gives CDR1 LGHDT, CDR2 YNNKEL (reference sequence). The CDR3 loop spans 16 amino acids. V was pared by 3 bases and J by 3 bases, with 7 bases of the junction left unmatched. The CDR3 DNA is TGTGCCAGCAGCCATCAACCGGGACAGGGAACAGATACGCAGTATTTT. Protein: CASSHQPGQGTDTQYF.

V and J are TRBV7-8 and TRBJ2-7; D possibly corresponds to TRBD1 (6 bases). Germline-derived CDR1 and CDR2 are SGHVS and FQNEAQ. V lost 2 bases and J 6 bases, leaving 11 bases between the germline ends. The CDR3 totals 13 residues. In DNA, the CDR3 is TGTGCCAGCAGCTTATTCAGGGGAAGCGAGCAGTACTTC. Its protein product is CASSLFRGSEQYF. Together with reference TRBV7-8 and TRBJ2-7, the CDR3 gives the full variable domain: GAGVSQSPRYKVAKRGQDVALRCDPISGHVSLFWYQQALGQGPEFLTYFQNEAQLDKSGLPSDRFFAERPEGSVSTLKIQRTQQEDSAVYLCASSLFRGSEQYFGPGTRLTVT.

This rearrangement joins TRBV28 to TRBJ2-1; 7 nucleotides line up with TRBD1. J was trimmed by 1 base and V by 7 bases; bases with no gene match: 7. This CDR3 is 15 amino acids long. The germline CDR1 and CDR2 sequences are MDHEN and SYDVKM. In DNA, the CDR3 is TGTGCCAGCAACCTTCGACAGGGATCCTACAATGAGCAGTTCTTC. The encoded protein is CASNLRQGSYNEQFF. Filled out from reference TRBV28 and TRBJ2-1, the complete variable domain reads DVKVTQSSRYLVKRTGEKVFLECVQDMDHENMFWYRQDPGLGLRLIYFSYDVKMKEKGDIPEGYSVSREKKERFSLILESASTNQTSMYLCASNLRQGSYNEQFFGPGTRLTVL.

The CDR3 here is CASSDRVGNEQFF. The CDR3 nucleotides are TGTGCCAGCTCGGACAGGGTGGGCAATGAGCAGTTCTTC. This chain joins TRBV4-2 and TRBJ2-1; 8 bases align to TRBD1. Germline V gene sequence: CDR1 LGHNA, CDR2 YNFKEQ. The CDR3 spans 13 residues. The V gene end was trimmed by 8 bases and the J gene end by 6 bases; junction bases not matched to a gene: 6.

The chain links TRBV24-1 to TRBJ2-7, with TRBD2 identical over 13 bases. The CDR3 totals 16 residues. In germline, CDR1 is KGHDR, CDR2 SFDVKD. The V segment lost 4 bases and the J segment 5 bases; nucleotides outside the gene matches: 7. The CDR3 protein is CATSDEGTSGTHEQYF. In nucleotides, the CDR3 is TGTGCCACCAGTGACGAGGGGACTAGCGGGACCCACGAGCAGTACTTC.

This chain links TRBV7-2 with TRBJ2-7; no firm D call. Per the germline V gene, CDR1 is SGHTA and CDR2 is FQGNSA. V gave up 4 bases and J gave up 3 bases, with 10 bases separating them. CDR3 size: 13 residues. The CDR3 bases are TGTGCCAGCAGCTCCCAAAAACTCTACGAGCAGTACTTC. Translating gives CASSSQKLYEQYF.

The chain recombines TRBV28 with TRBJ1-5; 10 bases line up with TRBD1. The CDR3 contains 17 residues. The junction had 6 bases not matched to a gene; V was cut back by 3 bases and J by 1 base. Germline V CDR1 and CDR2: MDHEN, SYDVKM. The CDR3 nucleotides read TGTGCCAGCAGTTTCAGACAGGGGGCCAGAAGCAATCAGCCCCAGCATTTT. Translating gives CASSFRQGARSNQPQHF. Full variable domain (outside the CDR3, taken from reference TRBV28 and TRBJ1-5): DVKVTQSSRYLVKRTGEKVFLECVQDMDHENMFWYRQDPGLGLRLIYFSYDVKMKEKGDIPEGYSVSREKKERFSLILESASTNQTSMYLCASSFRQGARSNQPQHFGDGTRLSIL.